This T cell receptor beta chain was retrieved from a study of T cells after posttransplantation cyclophosphamide. Study-level results: Later blood repertoires were often dominated by clones from the donor CD8+ memory compartment. Blood and skin or GI T cell repertoires showed limited TRB overlap. Recipient CMV seropositivity and CMV reactivation strongly tracked TRB clonality.

Germline loops: CDR1 MDHEN, CDR2 SYDVKM. There are 15 residues in the CDR3. V lost 5 bases to trimming and J lost 1 base, with 14 bases between them. Control samples came 1 year after myeloablative marrow transplants with methotrexate plus calcineurin inhibitor. The assay was immunoSEQ multiplex PCR, and TCRdb's table has in-frame clones only and misses some. This table holds about 21,000 clones, about 86% found once. On this clone: Its antigen remains unidentified.

The clonotype was recovered from a female patient aged 30 to 40 who received an allogeneic stem cell transplant from an unrelated donor, was CMV-positive, and had acute and chronic GVHD. Some of the T cells may derive from the graft donor. The sequences come from PBMCs, collected 362 days after allogeneic stem cell transplant with calcineurin inhibitor and methotrexate. The chain couples TRBV28 to TRBJ1-2, with D possibly TRBD1 on 6 matching bases. CDR3 DNA: TGTGCCAGCAGTGTCCGGACAGAATTTAACTATGGCTACACCTTC. As protein: CASSVRTEFNYGYTF.